These 14 T cell receptor beta chains came from one sample sequenced in a study of vaccination and CD4 T cells after COVID-19. The treatment: approximately nine-day PBMC culture with coronavirus spike peptide pools or control peptides (ViraFEST assay). Oncomine TCR Beta short-read sequencing was applied to DNA from cultured CD4+ T cells. From the PCR reads, TCRdb called clonotypes with MiXCR, one entry per CDR3 protein. This table holds about 21,000 distinct CDR3 sequences, about half found once. Antigens of these TCRs are unknown. Here the sequenced sample was CD4+ T cells from blood, cultured in vitro, taken after SARS-CoV-2 vaccination. These receptors came from a human donor who had recovered from COVID-19.

The chain links TRBV5-1 to TRBJ2-2, with 7 bases aligning to TRBD2. The CDR3 runs to 16 residues. V lost 1 base and J lost 1; bases outside the gene matches: 4. From germline, CDR1 is SGHRS and CDR2 YFSETQ. CDR3 in amino acids: CASSLIASGNTGELFF. The CDR3 bases are TGCGCCAGCAGCTTGATCGCTAGCGGGAACACCGGGGAGCTGTTTTTT.

The chain carries TRBV10-3 and TRBJ1-1; TRBD1 aligns across 10 bases. The ends lost 4 bases at V and 5 bases at J; junction bases unmatched: 10. CDR3 size: 16 residues. The germline gives CDR1 ENHRY, CDR2 SYGVKD. The CDR3 sequence is CAISGSEDRGLTEAFF. Here the CDR3 DNA reads TGTGCCATCAGTGGATCCGAGGACAGGGGGTTAACTGAAGCTTTCTTT.

The genes are TRBV11-1 and TRBJ1-6; 10 nucleotides line up with TRBD1. Germline V gives CDR1 SGHAT, CDR2 FQDESV (reference sequence). CDR3 length equals 15 residues. V was clipped by 4 bases and J by 10 bases; unmatched bases: 7. The CDR3 spells CASSSTWDRGSPLHF. The CDR3 DNA reads as TGTGCCAGCAGCTCCACCTGGGACAGGGGCTCACCCCTCCACTTT.

This sequence joins TRBV5-4 and TRBJ2-7, with 10 bases that match TRBD2. Germline-derived CDR1 and CDR2 are SGHNT and YYREEE (reference sequence). The CDR3 consists of 14 residues. J lost 2 bases, V lost 4 bases, and 3 bases had no gene match. The CDR3 DNA reads as TGTGCCAGCAGCCGGACTAGCGGCACCTACGAGCAGTACTTC. This translates into CASSRTSGTYEQYF.

This clonotype has more than one count but fewer than ten. V and J are TRBV7-3 and TRBJ1-2, with TRBD1 identical over 8 bases. V was clipped by 4 bases and J by 7 bases; unmatched bases: 5. This CDR3 spans 13 amino acids. Germline loops: CDR1 SGHTA, CDR2 FQGTGA. The CDR3 spells CASSSRTGGGYTF. Written as DNA, the CDR3 is TGTGCCAGCAGCTCTCGAACAGGGGGTGGCTACACCTTC.

J is TRBJ1-2 and V is TRBV6-1; 7 bases align to TRBD1. V shed 8 bases, J shed 4 bases, and the junction held 13 bases outside the gene matches. The CDR3 loop spans 15 amino acids. The germline gives CDR1 MNHNS, CDR2 SASEGT. CDR3 loop: CASRAKDRTPYGYTF. The CDR3 DNA reads as TGTGCCAGCCGGGCTAAGGACAGGACCCCCTATGGCTACACCTTC.

This sequence joins TRBV11-1 and TRBJ1-1; no definite D call. Trimming stripped 2 bases from V and 3 bases from J, with 4 bases between. The CDR3 runs 12 residues. CDR1 SGHAT and CDR2 FQDESV come from the germline V gene (reference sequence). CDR3 loop: CASSLRDTEAFF. CDR3 DNA: TGTGCCAGCAGCTTACGAGACACTGAAGCTTTCTTT.

This chain uses TRBV7-6 with TRBJ1-2; 7 bases align to TRBD1. This CDR3 has 15 amino acids. The germline gives CDR1 SGHVS, CDR2 FNYEAQ. The trim removed 1 base at V and 4 bases at J, leaving 6 bases unmatched. CDR3 nucleotides: TGTGCCAGCAGCTTAGTCCAGGGGGTAACCTATGGCTACACCTTC. This codes for CASSLVQGVTYGYTF.

V gene TRBV6-4 combines with J gene TRBJ2-3; D might be TRBD2 (5 bases). In germline, CDR1 is MRHNA, CDR2 SNTAGT. Trimming removed 2 bases at V and 3 bases at J, with 6 bases between. The CDR3 totals 13 residues. In DNA, the CDR3 is TGTGCCAGCAGTGACCCGGGAACAGATACGCAGTATTTT. It yields the protein CASSDPGTDTQYF.

The chain recombines TRBV5-4 with TRBJ1-2, with 7 nucleotides matching TRBD1. With 1 base clipped from V and 4 bases from J, the junction kept 4 bases outside the gene matches. Germline CDR1 is SGHNT and CDR2 is YYREEE (reference sequence). The CDR3 has 14 amino acids. CDR3 DNA sequence: TGTGCCAGCAGCTTGCAGGGGGGGACCTATGGCTACACCTTC. Protein product: CASSLQGGTYGYTF.

The V gene is TRBV24-1, the J gene TRBJ2-1, with D perhaps TRBD1 (6 bases). The germline CDR1 and CDR2 sequences are KGHDR and SFDVKD. The CDR3 consists of 16 residues. Trimming removed 3 bases at V and 8 bases at J, with 19 bases between. CDR3 sequence reads: CATSDVSTGLGHEQFF. The CDR3 DNA follows: TGTGCCACCAGTGATGTCTCCACAGGGCTTGGCCATGAGCAGTTCTTC.

The rearrangement joins TRBV15 to TRBJ1-5; tentatively, D is TRBD1 (5 bases). Germline CDR1 LNHNV, CDR2 YYDKDF (reference sequence). The V gene lost 3 bases and the J gene lost 0 bases, with 21 bases spanning the gap. The CDR3 length is 19 residues. DNA for the CDR3: TGTGCCACCAGCAGCCCCCTCAGCTGGGGGGGAGGTAGCAATCAGCCCCAGCATTTT. This encodes CATSSPLSWGGGSNQPQHF.

This rearrangement joins TRBV28 to TRBJ1-3, with D perhaps TRBD1 (5 bases). Trimming took 5 bases from V and 1 from J, leaving 9 bases between them. Germline values: CDR1 MDHEN, CDR2 SYDVKM. There are 14 residues in the CDR3. CDR3 nucleotide sequence: TGTGCCAGCAGTAAGACAGCTTCTGGAAACACCATATATTTT. Its protein is CASSKTASGNTIYF.

The J gene is TRBJ1-1, the V gene TRBV20-1; 8 bases agree with TRBD1. The CDR3 covers 12 residues. Per germline, CDR1 DFQATT and CDR2 SNEGSKA (reference sequence). V dropped 6 bases and J dropped 5; count of bases not matched to a gene: 5. CDR3 sequence reads: CSALDRATEAFF. For the CDR3, the DNA is TGCAGTGCCCTGGACAGGGCGACTGAAGCTTTCTTT.